This T cell receptor (beta chain) originates from a study of blood T cell repertoires in COVID-19. Study details: The United States, Italy and Spain supplied acute and convalescent COVID-19 samples. Sources were T cells, B-cell-depleted T cells, or PBMCs; the material itself was cDNA or gDNA.

The CDR3 consists of 18 residues. Germline V gene lookup returns CDR1 KGHSH and CDR2 LQKENI. The trim removed 5 bases at V and 0 bases at J, leaving 9 bases unmatched. Two negative PCRs, clearance, or symptom resolution were required of recovered Cohort 3 donors. The authors' processing: Reference gene primer amplification gave estimated nucleated cell counts. Some clones are missing from TCRdb's copy, which holds only in-frame ones; the method was immunoSEQ multiplex PCR. V and J calls and clone size follow that table, whereas D and trimming were derived from the DNA. The table includes roughly 330,000 clones, 80% to 90% detected once.

This receptor was obtained from a man in his thirties or forties who had recovered from COVID-19. Sample: PBMCs or T cells enriched from blood (not recorded which). This sequence joins TRBV18 and TRBJ2-3; 12 bases align to TRBD2. For the CDR3, the DNA is TGTGCCAGCTCATCCACTAGCGGGGGGATTTCTAGCACAGATACGCAGTATTTT. This translates into CASSSTSGGISSTDTQYF.